The clone carrying this T cell receptor beta chain was recorded a few times. V gave up 4 bases and J gave up 4 bases; unmatched junction bases: 9. The CDR3 contains 14 residues. Germline V gives CDR1 SQVTM, CDR2 ANQGSEA. Alongside a J-beta primer mix, a sample-barcoded 5' primer served in a second PCR lasting about 7 to 12 cycles. TCRdb analysed the 5' RACE reads with MiXCR anew, one entry per CDR3 protein. This sample carries approximately 2,000,000 distinct CDR3 sequences, about two fifths of them seen once, and the ten largest clones take roughly 23%. This entry is derived from a study of blood T cells in healthy people across ages.

The TCR sequence derives from a human donor in good health. The specimen was blood. V and J are TRBV29-1 and TRBJ2-5, with 7 bases that match TRBD2. In DNA form, the CDR3 reads TGCAGCGTTGGTGGGGCTAGCGGAGGAGAGACCCAGTACTTC. Encoded protein: CSVGGASGGETQYF.